Listed here are 13 T cell receptor beta chains from one sample, sequenced in a study of CD8 T cells in ankylosing spondylitis. TCRdb redid the calling of the 5' RACE reads with MiXCR, one entry per CDR3 protein. Here the sample spans under 400,000 distinct CDR3 sequences, around a tenth being singletons. Sequences were obtained from blood, either unsorted or a sorted T cell fraction (not recorded which). The receptors come from a female donor with ankylosing spondylitis or in good health (not recorded which).

This clonotype was recorded many times. The V gene is TRBV6-1, the J gene TRBJ2-7; D possibly corresponds to TRBD1 (6 bases). The CDR3 sequence is 15 residues long. Between the trimmed V and J ends, which lost 6 bases and 8 bases, there was a span of 23 bases. Germline V gives CDR1 MNHNS, CDR2 SASEGT. Written as DNA, the CDR3 is TGTGCCAGCAGATCTTACCGGATGGACAGCCCGCAGCAGTACTTC. Translated: CASRSYRMDSPQQYF.

This clonotype was counted many times. The chain links TRBV14 to TRBJ2-1; 9 bases are shared with TRBD1. With V trimmed by 5 bases and J by 8 bases, 10 bases remained unmatched. The CDR3 has 15 residues. In germline, CDR1 is SGHDN, CDR2 FVKESK. This CDR3 is CASSFRTGEVYEQFF. The CDR3 DNA is TGTGCCAGCAGCTTCCGGACAGGGGAAGTATATGAGCAGTTCTTC.

As to this clonotype: A read error may explain this, as a much larger clone is one base away. The chain carries TRBV19 and TRBJ2-1; D call uncertain. This CDR3 is 12 amino acids long. The germline gives CDR1 LNHDA, CDR2 SQIVND (reference sequence). CDR3 sequence (DNA): TGTGCCAGTAGTATGGCTGAGAATGAGCAGCTCTTC. Residues: CASSMAENEQLF.

This clonotype came up many times. The chain uses TRBV7-8 and TRBJ2-7, with D maybe TRBD2 (7 bases). The germline CDR1 and CDR2 sequences are SGHVS and FQNEAQ. Trimming cost V 3 bases and J 4 bases, with 19 bases left between them. The length of the CDR3 is 16 residues. The CDR3 region is CASSLGGGLFWYEQYF. The CDR3 region has the DNA TGTGCCAGCAGCTTGGGAGGGGGGTTGTTTTGGTACGAGCAGTACTTC.

This chain joins TRBV12-3 or TRBV12-4 and TRBJ2-2; TRBD1 might be the D (6 bases). The V end lost 5 bases, the J end lost 4 bases, and 20 bases lay between the germline ends. The CDR3 loop spans 17 amino acids. The CDR3 sequence is CASSGGGLTGLTGELFF. In DNA form, the CDR3 reads TGTGCCAGCAGTGGAGGTGGTTTGACAGGTCTCACCGGGGAGCTGTTTTTT.

The table lists this clonotype with many counts. The chain couples TRBV11-2 to TRBJ2-1; a possible D gene is TRBD2 (6 bases). This CDR3 has 16 residues. V lost 5 bases and J lost 0, with 14 bases in between. Germline V gene lookup returns CDR1 SGHAT and CDR2 FQNNGV. CDR3 in DNA: TGTGCCAGCAGCCCCACAGACGGGAGCTCCTACAATGAGCAGTTCTTC. The encoded protein is CASSPTDGSSYNEQFF.

The V and J genes are TRBV6-5 and TRBJ2-3; 10 positions agree with TRBD2. Germline CDR1 reads MNHEY; CDR2 reads SVGAGI. The CDR3 is 18 amino acids. J gave up 2 bases and V 2 bases, and 10 bases lay outside the gene matches. The CDR3 loop reads CASSYHITSGTYTDTQYF. In DNA, the CDR3 is TGTGCCAGCAGTTACCACATCACTAGCGGGACTTACACAGATACGCAGTATTTT.

This clonotype turned up a few times. The genes are TRBV12-3 or TRBV12-4 and TRBJ2-7, with D hard to call. The CDR3 length is 13 residues. V gave up 8 bases and J gave up 4 bases, with 15 bases separating them. The CDR3 loop reads CASARPVSYEQYF. CDR3 in DNA: TGTGCCAGCGCACGCCCGGTGAGTTACGAGCAGTACTTC.

The chain combines TRBV2 with TRBJ2-7, with D possibly being TRBD1 or TRBD2 (5 bases each). In germline, CDR1 is SNHLY, CDR2 FYNNEI. Trimming left V 11 bases short and J 4 bases short, with 15 bases between. The CDR3 spans 12 residues. CDR3 coding DNA: TGTGCCGCTGGGGGACCCAATTACGAGCAGTACTTC. It specifies CAAGGPNYEQYF.

This clonotype was picked up many times. The V call is TRBV7-2, the J call TRBJ2-7; D might be TRBD1 (6 bases). Per the germline V gene, CDR1 is SGHTA and CDR2 is FQGNSA. The CDR3 consists of 15 residues. Between the trimmed V and J ends, which lost 1 base and 6 bases, there was a span of 16 bases. This CDR3 reads CASSLVVYRDAEQYF. CDR3 DNA sequence: TGTGCCAGCAGCTTAGTGGTGTACAGGGACGCCGAGCAGTACTTC.

The table lists this clonotype with many counts. V and J are TRBV20-1 and TRBJ1-2; D unresolved. Between the trimmed V and J ends, which lost 3 bases and 0 bases, there was a span of 14 bases. The CDR3 spans 15 residues. Germline V gives CDR1 DFQATT, CDR2 SNEGSKA (reference sequence). CDR3: CSARSAQNPNYGYTF. In nucleotides, the CDR3 is TGCAGTGCTAGGTCGGCGCAGAACCCTAACTATGGCTACACCTTC.

This clonotype was observed many times. CDR3 loop: CSARGLRGRVTNEKLFF. In nucleotides, the CDR3 is TGCAGTGCTAGAGGATTACGCGGGAGGGTAACTAATGAAAAACTGTTTTTT. The chain couples TRBV20-1 to TRBJ1-4; no clear D. Germline-derived CDR1 and CDR2 are DFQATT and SNEGSKA (reference sequence). The CDR3 runs to 17 residues. Trimming took 1 base from V and 1 from J, leaving 16 bases between them.

This clonotype was counted ten times or more. The V and J genes are TRBV6-5 and TRBJ2-7; D possibly corresponds to TRBD2 (6 bases). The CDR3 length is 17 residues. CDR1 and CDR2 (germline): MNHEY, SVGAGI. V shed 4 bases and J shed 3 bases, with 22 bases lying between them. The CDR3: CASSFSIGAGRNYEQYF. The DNA of the CDR3 is TGTGCCAGCAGTTTCAGCATCGGGGCGGGACGTAACTACGAGCAGTACTTC.